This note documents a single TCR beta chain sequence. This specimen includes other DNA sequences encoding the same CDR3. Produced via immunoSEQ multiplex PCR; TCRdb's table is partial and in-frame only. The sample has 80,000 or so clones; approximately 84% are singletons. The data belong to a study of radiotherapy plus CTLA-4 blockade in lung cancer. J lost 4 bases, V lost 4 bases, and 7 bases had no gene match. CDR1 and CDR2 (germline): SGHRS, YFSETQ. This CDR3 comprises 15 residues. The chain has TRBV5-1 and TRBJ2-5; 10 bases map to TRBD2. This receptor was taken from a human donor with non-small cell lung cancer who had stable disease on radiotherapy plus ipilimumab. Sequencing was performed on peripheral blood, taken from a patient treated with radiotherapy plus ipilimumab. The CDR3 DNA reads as TGCGCCAGCAGCCTAAGTACTAGCGGGGCAGAGACCCAGTACTTC. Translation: CASSLSTSGAETQYF.